The TCR beta chain under discussion was sequenced for a study of T cells in localized non-small cell lung cancer (dated by TCRdb to the early 2020s). With respect to the entire study: The study examined T cell repertoires in roughly 240 patients with early-stage NSCLC and compared tumors with uninvolved tumor-adjacent lungs. The cohort comprised 200 to 300 treatment-naïve NSCLC patients with resected, localized lung tumors. A mean age of about 66 years was recorded for the NSCLC patients, of whom more than 120 were male and about a hundred were female. The investigation overall reported the following: Because multi-region sequencing of the tumors was not done, intratumor heterogeneity could not be ruled out. A median of roughly 50 of the top 100 tumor clones turned up in the paired uninvolved adjacent lung, and under 30 of those clones also ranked among the top 100 of that same adjacent lung. Uninvolved tumor-adjacent lung showed the highest T cell clonality, higher than tumor, which suggests more focused antigenic responses in the uninvolved tumor-adjacent lung. Because the study design was exploratory, TCR variables were selected using unadjusted p-values without false-discovery rate correction. Higher T cell density in blood was associated with longer overall survival, whereas higher clonality in adjacent lung was associated with shorter survival.

At diagnosis, peripheral blood, uninvolved tumor-adjacent lung and tumor were collected and stored as a combination of fresh-frozen and FFPE material. For TCR repertoire profiling, the blood samples were analyzed as peripheral blood mononuclear cells. The CDR3 goes from the cysteine to the phenylalanine over 14 residues. Kept here is only the CDR3 DNA, which spans 42 bases and is read in frame from base 1. The germline V gene specifies MNHEY as CDR1 and SVGAGI as CDR2. Trimmed from V: 0 bases; trimmed from J: 8 bases; junction bases lacking a gene match: 5. As regards this clone: Its antigen remains undetermined. No base quality values were provided; no much bigger clone lies one nucleotide off.

TCR beta CDR3 regions were sequenced from DNA using the immunoSEQ Assay. In the original analysis: T cell density was computed as TCR beta template counts normalized to usable DNA estimated by amplifying housekeeping genes. Richness was estimated using the preseqR package, with extrapolation to 400,000 templates for PBMC samples and to 120,000 templates for tissue samples. Clonality was taken to be one minus Pielou's evenness. Tissue-enriched TCRs were identified through differential abundance testing performed on productive amino-acid clonotypes, with a minimum total count of 5 and an alpha of 0.1. The Jaccard Index and the Morisita Overlap Index were used to measure repertoire overlap between compartments. GLIPH grouped TCR beta CDR3s together with public tetramer-defined viral CDR3s, and a viral motif had to include at least three viral sequences and show V-gene enrichment. In TCRdb, the immuneACCESS table is reduced to in-frame sequences with V and J assigned. These tables do not hold every clone; where another copy was compared, an unresolved V gene accounts for under half, and the others remain unexplained. V, J and clone size derive from that table, while D and trimming were established from the DNA sequence. This sample comprises 58,000 or so clones, about 90% of them detected only once. The ten largest make up nearly 2% of the sample.

Sample: peripheral blood, taken before any cancer treatment. The sequence is built from TRBV6-5 and TRBJ1-2; TRBD1 matches 8 bases in the middle. The source is a woman aged 35-75 years with stage I lung adenocarcinoma. The nucleotides read TGTGCCAGCAGTTACTCTAAGGACAGGGACGGCTACACCTTC. The resulting protein is CASSYSKDRDGYTF.